This entry lists 14 T cell receptor beta chains sequenced from one sample in a study of control samples from healthy donors and cancer patients. The repertoire was sequenced with immunoSEQ multiplex PCR; TCRdb's copy has only in-frame clones and lacks some. The sample shows around 80,000 clones, 70% to 90% of them seen only once. The sequenced sample consisted of blood. These receptors were obtained from a woman between 50 and 59 years old in good health.

This rearrangement joins TRBV12-5 to TRBJ2-7; D is possibly TRBD1 (5 bases). The V end lost 6 bases, the J end lost 0 bases, and 12 bases lay between the germline ends. This CDR3 spans 14 amino acids. From germline, CDR1 is LGHNT and CDR2 FRNRAP. CDR3 region: CASGPTGSSYEQYF. In DNA, the CDR3 is TGTGCTAGTGGCCCAACAGGAAGCTCCTACGAGCAGTACTTC.

The rearrangement uses TRBV25-1 and TRBJ2-7, with D perhaps matching TRBD2 (5 bases). Germline lookup yields CDR1 MGHDK and CDR2 SYGVNS. The V end lost 1 base, the J end lost 7 bases, and 8 bases lay between the germline ends. The CDR3 sequence is 12 residues long. CDR3 coding DNA: TGTGCCAGCAGTGAATTCGGGGTGGAGCAGTACTTC. This sequence encodes CASSEFGVEQYF.

This clone came up a few times. The chain recombines TRBV7-9 with TRBJ2-1, with no clear D. V was trimmed by 7 bases and J by 0 bases, leaving 7 bases between them. In germline, CDR1 is SEHNR, CDR2 FQNEAQ (reference sequence). The CDR3 runs 13 residues. The CDR3 sequence: CASMSSSYNEQFF. CDR3 DNA: TGTGCCAGCATGAGTAGCTCCTACAATGAGCAGTTCTTC. The complete variable domain, with remaining parts taken from reference TRBV7-9 and TRBJ2-1, reads DTGVSQNPRHKITKRGQNVTFRCDPISEHNRLYWYRQTLGQGPEFLTYFQNEAQLEKSRLLSDRFSAERPKGSFSTLEIQRTEQGDSAMYLCASMSSSYNEQFFGPGTRLTVL.

The chain recombines TRBV19 with TRBJ1-2; a weak D match, TRBD1 (5 bases). Germline assignment: CDR1 LNHDA and CDR2 SQIVND (reference sequence). The CDR3 is 12 residues long. With 4 bases removed from V and 7 bases from J, the gap between germline ends came to 10 bases. The CDR3 here is CASSKTGAGYTF. For the CDR3, the DNA is TGTGCCAGTAGTAAAACCGGGGCTGGCTACACCTTC.

This chain joins TRBV28 and TRBJ2-1; TRBD2 matches 11 bases. The CDR3 loop spans 16 amino acids. V was pared by 4 bases and J by 0 bases, with 2 bases of the junction left unmatched. Germline V CDR1 and CDR2: MDHEN, SYDVKM. CDR3 in DNA: TGTGCCAGCAGTTCCACTAGCGGGAGCTCCTACAATGAGCAGTTCTTC. The encoded protein is CASSSTSGSSYNEQFF.

The chain recombines TRBV5-1 with TRBJ2-1; TRBD1 matches 9 bases. CDR1 is SGHRS, CDR2 YFSETQ, per germline. The CDR3 spans 14 residues. After removal of 4 bases from V and 5 bases from J, the junction contained 4 bases not matched to a gene. The CDR3: CASSLTGGHNEQFF. The CDR3 DNA sequence: TGCGCCAGCAGCCTAACAGGGGGCCACAATGAGCAGTTCTTC. The full variable domain, completed using reference TRBV5-1 and TRBJ2-1, is KAGVTQTPRYLIKTRGQQVTLSCSPISGHRSVSWYQQTPGQGLQFLFEYFSETQRNKGNFPGRFSGRQFSNSRSEMNVSTLELGDSALYLCASSLTGGHNEQFFGPGTRLTVL.

This clone appeared a single time. The chain uses TRBV5-1 and TRBJ1-4; D uncertain. Trimming removed 0 bases at V and 4 bases at J, with 10 bases between. The CDR3 is made up of 15 amino acids. Germline V gives CDR1 SGHRS, CDR2 YFSETQ. CDR3 sequence: CASSLVSEINEKLFF. The CDR3 DNA reads as TGCGCCAGCAGCTTGGTGTCAGAAATTAATGAAAAACTGTTTTTT.

The table lists this clone with a few counts. The CDR3 bases are TGTGCCAGCAGCCTAATGAGCCGGGGGGGGAACACTGAAGCTTTCTTT. It encodes CASSLMSRGGNTEAFF. The chain employs TRBV4-2 and TRBJ1-1; a possible D gene is TRBD1 (5 bases). V was clipped by 4 bases and J by 1 base, with 16 bases between them. CDR1 LGHNA and CDR2 YNFKEQ come from the germline V gene. CDR3 length: 16 amino acids.

This chain joins TRBV6-5 and TRBJ1-1, with 8 bases identical to TRBD1. CDR1 and CDR2 (germline): MNHEY, SVGAGI. CDR3 size: 13 residues. Trimming at V came to 10 bases and at J to 1 base, leaving 5 bases not matched to a gene. This CDR3 reads CATGGRRNTEAFF. Here the CDR3 DNA reads TGTGCCACAGGGGGCCGAAGGAACACTGAAGCTTTCTTT.

This rearrangement joins TRBV2 to TRBJ2-7; 12 nucleotides align to TRBD2. The CDR3 extends over 17 amino acids. Germline CDR1 SNHLY, CDR2 FYNNEI. The J segment lost 2 bases and the V segment lost 6 bases, leaving 11 bases of the junction unmatched. The CDR3 region is CASRPITSGGTTYEQYF. Here the CDR3 DNA reads TGTGCCAGCAGACCTATAACTAGCGGGGGGACCACCTACGAGCAGTACTTC.

CDR3 protein: CASSQDLGRRAVQFF. As DNA, the CDR3 is TGTGCCAGCAGCCAAGATCTGGGACGCCGTGCAGTGCAGTTCTTC. The rearrangement joins TRBV3-1 (or the pseudogene TRBV3-2) to TRBJ2-1; D might be TRBD1 or TRBD2, each matching 5 bases. Germline lookup yields CDR1 LGHDT and CDR2 YNNKEL (reference sequence). V was trimmed by 0 bases and J by 12 bases, leaving 18 bases between them. CDR3 size: 15 residues.

V and J are TRBV5-1 and TRBJ1-1, with 7 bases aligning to TRBD1. V was clipped by 4 bases and J by 5 bases; unmatched bases: 5. This CDR3 is 13 amino acids long. Germline CDR1 and CDR2: SGHRS and YFSETQ. CDR3 sequence (DNA): TGCGCCAGCAGCCCTCGACAGGGAACTGAAGCTTTCTTT. Protein product: CASSPRQGTEAFF. Combining the CDR3 with reference TRBV5-1 and TRBJ1-1 gives the whole variable domain KAGVTQTPRYLIKTRGQQVTLSCSPISGHRSVSWYQQTPGQGLQFLFEYFSETQRNKGNFPGRFSGRQFSNSRSEMNVSTLELGDSALYLCASSPRQGTEAFFGQGTRLTVV.

This chain links TRBV5-4 with TRBJ2-7; D not resolved. The CDR3 loop spans 15 amino acids. Trimming cost V 5 bases and J 2 bases, with 17 bases left between them. Germline loops: CDR1 SGHNT, CDR2 YYREEE (reference sequence). The CDR3 sequence: CASRFGGKGPYEQYF. CDR3 nucleotide sequence: TGTGCCAGCAGATTCGGTGGAAAGGGCCCCTACGAGCAGTACTTC.

The chain has TRBV12-5 and TRBJ1-1, with D possibly being TRBD1 (5 bases). The CDR3 runs 16 residues. V was cut by 7 bases and J by 1 base, with 19 bases left in between. CDR1 is LGHNT and CDR2 is FRNRAP in the germline V gene. The CDR3 loop reads CASAKAPGTENTEAFF. The CDR3 DNA reads as TGTGCTAGTGCCAAAGCCCCAGGGACCGAGAACACTGAAGCTTTCTTT.